The rows below give T cell receptor beta chains drawn from one sample of a study of blood T cell repertoires in COVID-19. The table came from immunoSEQ multiplex PCR; TCRdb's copy has only in-frame clones and leaves some out. The repertoire holds about 260,000 clones, with more than 75% as singletons. Sequencing used PBMCs or T cells enriched from blood (not recorded which). These receptors all come from a woman between 45 and 65 years old who had recovered from COVID-19. CDR3s include the opening cysteine and the closing phenylalanine or tryptophan. D genes are given only for firm matches. A row's size may be missing; if present it is once, few, many or a size class.

d_gene: -; abundance: -; j_gene: TRBJ1-1; v_gene: TRBV5-1; CDR3nt: TGCGCCAGCAGCTCATTACAGGGTTTCACTGAAGCTTTCTTT; CDR3aa: CASSSLQGFTEAFF
d_gene: -; abundance: -; j_gene: TRBJ2-2; v_gene: TRBV11-2; CDR3nt: TGTGCCAGCAGCTTACAGGGTGTGAGCACCGGGGAGCTGTTTTTT; CDR3aa: CASSLQGVSTGELFF
d_gene: -; abundance: -; j_gene: TRBJ2-7; v_gene: TRBV21-1; CDR3nt: TGTGCCAGCAGCAAAAGGGAGTGGGTTACCTACGAGCAGTACTTC; CDR3aa: CASSKREWVTYEQYF
d_gene: TRBD2; abundance: -; j_gene: TRBJ2-5; v_gene: TRBV6-5; CDR3nt: TGTGCCAGCAGTTACTCGGGGGGGAGTGTGGAGACCCAGTACTTC; CDR3aa: CASSYSGGSVETQYF
d_gene: -; abundance: -; j_gene: TRBJ2-2; v_gene: TRBV29-1; CDR3nt: TGCAGCGTTGTTCAAGGGGGAAATAATTGGGCCGGGGAGCTGTTTTTT; CDR3aa: CSVVQGGNNWAGELFF
d_gene: -; abundance: few; j_gene: TRBJ1-3; v_gene: TRBV2; CDR3nt: TGTGCCACCAAAGACAGTTACTCTGGAAACACCATATATTTT; CDR3aa: CATKDSYSGNTIYF
d_gene: TRBD2; abundance: -; j_gene: TRBJ2-7; v_gene: TRBV10-3; CDR3nt: TGTGCCAGTGGACTAGCGGGGGGTTACGAGCAGTACTTC; CDR3aa: CASGLAGGYEQYF
d_gene: TRBD1; abundance: -; j_gene: TRBJ1-5; v_gene: TRBV30; CDR3nt: TGTGCCTGGAGCTTAACAGGGGAAGGAAGCAATCAGCCCCAGCATTTT; CDR3aa: CAWSLTGEGSNQPQHF
d_gene: -; abundance: -; j_gene: TRBJ2-5; v_gene: TRBV4-3; CDR3nt: TGCGCCAGCAGCCAGGAGCCTCAGGGGGGAGAGACCCAGTACTTC; CDR3aa: CASSQEPQGGETQYF
d_gene: -; abundance: once; j_gene: TRBJ2-7; v_gene: TRBV12-5; CDR3nt: TGTGCTAGTGGTTCCGGACACTCCGGCGAGCAGTACTTC; CDR3aa: CASGSGHSGEQYF
d_gene: -; abundance: -; j_gene: TRBJ1-2; v_gene: TRBV12-3/TRBV12-4; CDR3nt: TGTGCCAGCAGTTCGACGGGAGATGGTGGCTACACCTTC; CDR3aa: CASSSTGDGGYTF
d_gene: TRBD1; abundance: few; j_gene: TRBJ1-2; v_gene: TRBV28; CDR3nt: TGTGCCAGCAGCCCAACAGGGGGCAACTATGGCTACACCTTC; CDR3aa: CASSPTGGNYGYTF
d_gene: -; abundance: few; j_gene: TRBJ2-5; v_gene: TRBV18; CDR3nt: TGTGCCAGCTCACCTGTACAGCAAGAGACCCAGTACTTC; CDR3aa: CASSPVQQETQYF
d_gene: -; abundance: once; j_gene: TRBJ1-2; v_gene: TRBV7-2; CDR3nt: TGTGCCAGCAGCTCCCGCCCTATGAGCCGTGGCTACACCTTC; CDR3aa: CASSSRPMSRGYTF